Detailed here is one T cell receptor (beta chain). CDR3 length: 15 residues. Germline values: CDR1 MDHEN, CDR2 SYDVKM. V lost 5 bases to trimming and J lost 6 bases; unmatched junction nucleotides: 9. Original data processing: Amplification with reference gene primers provided the estimates of nucleated cell counts. Using immunoSEQ multiplex PCR, the repertoire was profiled, and TCRdb retains in-frame clones only, with some absent. That table supplies the V and J calls and clone size; D and trimming were determined from the DNA. The table has around 300,000 clones, about nine tenths seen once. These data belong to a study of blood T cell repertoires in COVID-19. On the study more broadly: Sources were T cells, B-cell-depleted T cells, or PBMCs; the material itself was cDNA or gDNA.

The chain has TRBV28 and TRBJ1-4, with 7 bases lining up with TRBD1. The specimen sequenced was peripheral blood. The sequence derives from a woman aged 35 to 49 who had recovered from COVID-19. The CDR3 region has the DNA TGTGCCAGCAGTCCCGGGACAGCCGGAGATGAAAAACTGTTTTTT. Its translation: CASSPGTAGDEKLFF.